This T cell receptor (beta chain) was recovered during a study of T-cell reconstitution after alpha-beta-depleted transplantation in children. Broader study findings: T-cell counts and diversity at one year following transplant were attributed mainly to newly produced T cells. Recipient T cells and thymic progenitors that survived gave rise to the high TCRbeta diversity observed at day 60 in some patients.

The authors prepared the TCRbeta library with unique molecular identifiers. Each CDR3 protein is one row after TCRdb ran MiXCR on the PCR reads. The sample has fewer than 150,000 distinct CDR3 sequences, 20% to 25% seen once; the top ten hold over 9.5%. This clonotype was detected only a few times. Its target is unknown. The junction does not match germline at one end; this may be a read error. The clonotype was recovered from a male patient aged 2-9 years who had a stem cell transplant for chronic granulomatous disease, so the T cells may come from the graft donor. The material was PBMCs, mostly from graft donor cells, obtained 180 days after TCRalphabeta/CD19-depleted stem cell transplant.

The CDR3 is CASSWGKVKNSQYF. CDR3 DNA sequence: TGTGCCAGCAGCTGGGGGAAAGTTAAAAACAGTCAGTACTTC. The V gene is TRBV7-9, the J gene TRBJ2-4; D is possibly TRBD1 or TRBD2 (5 bases each). The CDR3 totals 14 residues. Germline V gene sequence: CDR1 SEHNR, CDR2 FQNEAQ (reference sequence). Together with reference TRBV7-9 and TRBJ2-4, the CDR3 gives the full variable domain: DTGVSQNPRHKITKRGQNVTFRCDPISEHNRLYWYRQTLGQGPEFLTYFQNEAQLEKSRLLSDRFSAERPKGSFSTLEIQRTEQGDSAMYLCASSWGKVKNSQYFGAGTRLSVL.